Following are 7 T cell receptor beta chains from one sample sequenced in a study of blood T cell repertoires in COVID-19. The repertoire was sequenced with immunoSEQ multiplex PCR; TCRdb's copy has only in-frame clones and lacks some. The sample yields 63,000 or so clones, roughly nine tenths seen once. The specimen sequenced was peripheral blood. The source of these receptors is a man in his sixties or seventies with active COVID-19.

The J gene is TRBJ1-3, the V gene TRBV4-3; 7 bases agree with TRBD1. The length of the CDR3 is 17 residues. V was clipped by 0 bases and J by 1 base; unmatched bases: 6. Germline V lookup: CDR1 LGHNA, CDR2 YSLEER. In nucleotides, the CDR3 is TGCGCCAGCAGCCAAGATCGCCCACAGGGGTCTGGAAACACCATATATTTT. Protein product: CASSQDRPQGSGNTIYF.

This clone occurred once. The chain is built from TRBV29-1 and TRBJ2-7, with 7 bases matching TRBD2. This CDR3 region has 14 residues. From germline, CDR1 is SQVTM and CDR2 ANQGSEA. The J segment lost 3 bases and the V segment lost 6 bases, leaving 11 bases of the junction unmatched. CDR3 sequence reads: CSVRALTGGYEQYF. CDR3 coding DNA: TGCAGCGTGCGGGCCCTAACGGGGGGCTACGAGCAGTACTTC.

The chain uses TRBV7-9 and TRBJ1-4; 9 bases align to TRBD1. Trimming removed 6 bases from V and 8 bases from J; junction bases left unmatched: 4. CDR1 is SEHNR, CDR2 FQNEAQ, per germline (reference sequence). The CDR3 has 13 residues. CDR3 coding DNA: TGTGCCAGCAGACAGGGGGCCGGGGAAAAACTGTTTTTT. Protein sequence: CASRQGAGEKLFF.

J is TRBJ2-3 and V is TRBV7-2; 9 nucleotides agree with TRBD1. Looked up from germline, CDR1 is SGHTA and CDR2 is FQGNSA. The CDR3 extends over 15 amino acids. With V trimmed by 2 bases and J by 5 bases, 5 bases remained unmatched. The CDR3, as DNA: TGTGCCAGCAGCTTACAGGGGACAGGGAGAGATACGCAGTATTTT. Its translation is CASSLQGTGRDTQYF.

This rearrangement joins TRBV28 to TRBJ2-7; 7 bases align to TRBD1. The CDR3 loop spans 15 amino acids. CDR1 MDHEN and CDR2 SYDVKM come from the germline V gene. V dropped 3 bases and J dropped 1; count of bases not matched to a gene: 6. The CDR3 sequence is CASSLSPGQSYEQYF. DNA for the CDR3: TGTGCCAGCAGTTTGTCCCCGGGACAGTCCTACGAGCAGTACTTC.

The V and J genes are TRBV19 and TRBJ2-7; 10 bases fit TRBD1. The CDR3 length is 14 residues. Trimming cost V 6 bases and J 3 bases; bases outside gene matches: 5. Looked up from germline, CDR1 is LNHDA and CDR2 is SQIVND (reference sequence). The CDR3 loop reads CASSSRTGGYEQYF. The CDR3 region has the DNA TGTGCCAGTAGCTCCCGGACAGGGGGCTACGAGCAGTACTTC.

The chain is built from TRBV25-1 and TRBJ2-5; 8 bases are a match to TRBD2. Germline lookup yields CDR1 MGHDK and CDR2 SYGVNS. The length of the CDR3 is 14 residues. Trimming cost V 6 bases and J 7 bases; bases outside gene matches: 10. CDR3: CASSPPGLGGTQYF. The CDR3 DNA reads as TGTGCCAGCAGCCCACCGGGACTAGGAGGGACCCAGTACTTC.